Listed below are T cell receptor beta chains from one sample, sequenced in a study of CD8+ T cells in alopecia areata. Data came from immunoSEQ multiplex PCR; TCRdb stores just in-frame clones and leaves some out. The repertoire holds approximately 210,000 clones, with about three fifths as singletons. The sample in question was CD4+ T cells sorted from blood, obtained at week 4, from a patient treated with tofacitinib. These receptors were obtained from a human donor with alopecia areata. The CDR3 runs from the conserved cysteine through the conserved F or W. The order of the fields is clone size, J gene, D gene, V gene, CDR3 DNA, CDR3 protein. D genes are given only for firm matches. Clone size appears in some rows only: once, few, many, or a class for an expanded clone.

abundance: once
j_gene: TRBJ1-1
d_gene: NA
v_gene: TRBV6-5
CDR3nt: TGTGCCAGCAGTTACTCCGGCCCCGCGAGAGCTTTCTTT
CDR3aa: CASSYSGPARAFF

abundance: NA
j_gene: TRBJ2-3
d_gene: NA
v_gene: TRBV29-1
CDR3nt: TGCAGCGTTACGACCGGGACAACTAGCACAGATACGCAGTATTTT
CDR3aa: CSVTTGTTSTDTQYF

abundance: once
j_gene: TRBJ2-7
d_gene: NA
v_gene: TRBV29-1
CDR3nt: TGCAGCGTTCGGGTAGGGCTCCCTGACGAGCAGTACTTC
CDR3aa: CSVRVGLPDEQYF

abundance: NA
j_gene: TRBJ1-6
d_gene: TRBD1
v_gene: TRBV2
CDR3nt: TGTGCCAGCAGGGGACAGGGAGATAATTCACCCCTCCACTTT
CDR3aa: CASRGQGDNSPLHF

abundance: few
j_gene: TRBJ2-2
d_gene: NA
v_gene: TRBV7-8
CDR3nt: TGTGCCAGCAGCTTTGATAGGAACACCGGGGAGCTGTTTTTT
CDR3aa: CASSFDRNTGELFF

abundance: NA
j_gene: TRBJ1-2
d_gene: NA
v_gene: TRBV5-4
CDR3nt: TGTGCCAGCAGCTGGGACACACAGCGGAACTATGGCTACACCTTC
CDR3aa: CASSWDTQRNYGYTF

abundance: NA
j_gene: TRBJ1-5
d_gene: NA
v_gene: TRBV19
CDR3nt: TGTGCCAGTAGTATCGTCAGATACAATCAGCCCCAGCATTTT
CDR3aa: CASSIVRYNQPQHF

abundance: NA
j_gene: TRBJ1-2
d_gene: NA
v_gene: TRBV5-6
CDR3nt: TGTGCCAGCAGCCCTCGACAGGATGGCTACACCTTC
CDR3aa: CASSPRQDGYTF

abundance: NA
j_gene: TRBJ1-2
d_gene: NA
v_gene: TRBV6-6
CDR3nt: TGTGCCAGCAGACTAGGGACGGCCCCGGGCTACACCTTC
CDR3aa: CASRLGTAPGYTF

abundance: NA
j_gene: TRBJ2-1
d_gene: TRBD2
v_gene: TRBV15
CDR3nt: TGTGCCACCAGCAGAGATCCCGCTAGCGGGGGAAACAATGAGCAGTTCTTC
CDR3aa: CATSRDPASGGNNEQFF

abundance: NA
j_gene: TRBJ1-2
d_gene: TRBD1
v_gene: TRBV29-1
CDR3nt: TGCAGCGTTGAGGTGACAGGGGGCGACTATGGCTACACCTTC
CDR3aa: CSVEVTGGDYGYTF